Listed below are T cell receptor beta chains from one sample, sequenced in a study of blood T cell repertoires in COVID-19. TCRdb's copy holds only in-frame clones and misses some; the assay was immunoSEQ multiplex PCR. The sample lists over 150,000 clones; 80% were seen once. Sequenced sample: PBMCs or T cells enriched from blood (not recorded which). These receptors were collected from a woman aged 55-75 years who had recovered from COVID-19. Each CDR3 is given with its conserved first and last residue. The order of the fields is V gene, D gene, clone size, J gene, CDR3 protein, CDR3 DNA. A D gene is named only where the DNA matches it firmly. Not all rows give a size; the values are once, few, many and, for expanded clones, a class.

V gene: TRBV10-3
D gene: TRBD1
clone size: .
J gene: TRBJ2-4
CDR3 protein: CAISESAGTGKNIQYF
CDR3 DNA: TGTGCCATCAGTGAGTCGGCTGGGACAGGGAAAAACATTCAGTACTTC

V gene: TRBV5-1
D gene: .
clone size: .
J gene: TRBJ2-5
CDR3 protein: CASSFDSLRQVQETQYF
CDR3 DNA: TGCGCCAGCAGCTTCGACTCATTAAGACAGGTGCAAGAGACCCAGTACTTC

V gene: TRBV2
D gene: .
clone size: few
J gene: TRBJ1-6
CDR3 protein: CASSRVGPSGNSPLHF
CDR3 DNA: TGTGCCAGCAGCCGAGTAGGACCGAGCGGCAATTCACCCCTCCACTTT

V gene: TRBV7-2
D gene: .
clone size: .
J gene: TRBJ1-2
CDR3 protein: CASSFVQRNGYTF
CDR3 DNA: TGTGCCAGCAGCTTCGTACAGAGAAATGGCTACACCTTC

V gene: TRBV19
D gene: .
clone size: .
J gene: TRBJ1-4
CDR3 protein: CASRPSPTEKLFF
CDR3 DNA: TGTGCCAGCAGGCCAAGCCCCACGGAAAAACTGTTTTTT

V gene: TRBV7-9
D gene: .
clone size: .
J gene: TRBJ2-7
CDR3 protein: CASSLDGTLLGEQYF
CDR3 DNA: TGTGCCAGCAGCTTAGACGGGACTTTATTGGGCGAGCAGTACTTC

V gene: TRBV4-2
D gene: .
clone size: few
J gene: TRBJ2-7
CDR3 protein: CASSQDPSGYEQYF
CDR3 DNA: TGTGCCAGCAGCCAAGACCCCTCAGGTTACGAGCAGTACTTC

V gene: TRBV20-1
D gene: .
clone size: .
J gene: TRBJ2-3
CDR3 protein: CSPKGGDTQYF
CDR3 DNA: TGCAGCCCAAAGGGGGGGGATACGCAGTATTTT

V gene: TRBV7-3
D gene: .
clone size: few
J gene: TRBJ2-5
CDR3 protein: CASSVGTRETQYF
CDR3 DNA: TGTGCCAGCAGCGTAGGGACACGGGAGACCCAGTACTTC

V gene: TRBV7-2
D gene: TRBD2
clone size: .
J gene: TRBJ2-5
CDR3 protein: CASSFVAGGPETQYF
CDR3 DNA: TGTGCCAGCAGCTTTGTCGCGGGGGGGCCTGAGACCCAGTACTTC

V gene: TRBV6-6
D gene: TRBD1
clone size: .
J gene: TRBJ2-7
CDR3 protein: CASSSPGTGINEQYF
CDR3 DNA: TGTGCCAGCAGTTCTCCGGGGACAGGGATCAACGAGCAGTACTTC

V gene: TRBV9
D gene: .
clone size: .
J gene: TRBJ1-1
CDR3 protein: CASSVGRGFGGTEAFF
CDR3 DNA: TGTGCCAGCAGCGTAGGTAGAGGGTTTGGTGGTACTGAAGCTTTCTTT

V gene: TRBV7-9
D gene: .
clone size: .
J gene: TRBJ2-7
CDR3 protein: CASSLTPGHNYEQYF
CDR3 DNA: TGTGCCAGCAGCTTGACACCGGGACACAACTACGAGCAGTACTTC

V gene: TRBV6-5
D gene: .
clone size: .
J gene: TRBJ2-3
CDR3 protein: CASRRGTDTQYF
CDR3 DNA: TGTGCCAGTCGGAGGGGCACAGATACGCAGTATTTT

V gene: TRBV19
D gene: TRBD2
clone size: .
J gene: TRBJ2-3
CDR3 protein: CASSIAGTSGVTQYF
CDR3 DNA: TGTGCCAGTAGTATAGCGGGGACTAGCGGGGTTACGCAGTATTTT

V gene: TRBV5-1
D gene: .
clone size: .
J gene: TRBJ1-4
CDR3 protein: CASSLGAGGNEKLFF
CDR3 DNA: TGCGCCAGCAGCTTGGGCGCGGGGGGGAATGAAAAACTGTTTTTT

V gene: TRBV6-5
D gene: .
clone size: .
J gene: TRBJ1-1
CDR3 protein: CASSFQRPSRTEAFF
CDR3 DNA: TGTGCCAGCAGTTTCCAAAGGCCAAGCAGGACTGAAGCTTTCTTT

V gene: TRBV27
D gene: .
clone size: .
J gene: TRBJ1-5
CDR3 protein: CASSFSGYSNQPQHF
CDR3 DNA: TGTGCCAGCAGTTTTTCCGGTTATAGCAATCAGCCCCAGCATTTT

V gene: TRBV18
D gene: .
clone size: .
J gene: TRBJ2-1
CDR3 protein: CASSPTGVLREQFF
CDR3 DNA: TGTGCCAGCTCACCGACGGGGGTTCTCCGGGAGCAGTTCTTC

V gene: TRBV24-1
D gene: TRBD2
clone size: once
J gene: TRBJ2-3
CDR3 protein: CATSDPSGASTDTQYF
CDR3 DNA: TGTGCCACCAGTGACCCTAGCGGGGCTAGCACAGATACGCAGTATTTT

V gene: TRBV5-1
D gene: .
clone size: .
J gene: TRBJ1-5
CDR3 protein: CASSLEGNWGQPQHF
CDR3 DNA: TGCGCCAGCAGCTTGGAGGGGAATTGGGGACAGCCCCAGCATTTT

V gene: TRBV10-3
D gene: TRBD1
clone size: .
J gene: TRBJ2-7
CDR3 protein: CAISLQGDAYEQYF
CDR3 DNA: TGTGCCATCAGCCTACAGGGGGATGCCTACGAGCAGTACTTC

V gene: TRBV12-3/TRBV12-4
D gene: .
clone size: .
J gene: TRBJ1-2
CDR3 protein: CASSNRVTYGYTF
CDR3 DNA: TGTGCCAGCAGTAACAGGGTGACCTATGGCTACACCTTC

V gene: TRBV3-1/TRBV3-2
D gene: TRBD2
clone size: .
J gene: TRBJ2-5
CDR3 protein: CASSLEGLAGGETQYF
CDR3 DNA: TGTGCCAGCAGTCTTGAGGGACTAGCGGGGGGGGAGACCCAGTACTTC

V gene: TRBV23-1
D gene: .
clone size: .
J gene: TRBJ2-7
CDR3 protein: CASSQTLYTSSYEQYF
CDR3 DNA: TGCGCCAGCAGTCAAACCCTGTACACAAGCTCCTACGAGCAGTACTTC

V gene: TRBV6-5
D gene: TRBD1
clone size: once
J gene: TRBJ1-5
CDR3 protein: CASGTVENQPQHF
CDR3 DNA: TGTGCCAGCGGGACAGTCGAGAATCAGCCCCAGCATTTT

V gene: TRBV20-1
D gene: .
clone size: once
J gene: TRBJ2-4
CDR3 protein: CSGVAKNIQYF
CDR3 DNA: TGCAGTGGCGTAGCCAAAAACATTCAGTACTTC

V gene: TRBV24-1
D gene: .
clone size: .
J gene: TRBJ2-1
CDR3 protein: CATSDPRTATEQFF
CDR3 DNA: TGTGCCACCAGTGACCCGCGGACAGCAACCGAGCAGTTCTTC

V gene: TRBV27
D gene: TRBD1
clone size: .
J gene: TRBJ1-6
CDR3 protein: CASSQTQGATPLHF
CDR3 DNA: TGTGCCAGCAGTCAAACCCAGGGGGCTACACCCCTCCACTTT

V gene: TRBV12-3/TRBV12-4
D gene: .
clone size: .
J gene: TRBJ1-2
CDR3 protein: CATRNREDGYTF
CDR3 DNA: TGTGCCACTCGGAACAGGGAAGATGGCTACACCTTC

V gene: TRBV19
D gene: .
clone size: few
J gene: TRBJ1-5
CDR3 protein: CASMPGYGNQPQHF
CDR3 DNA: TGTGCCAGTATGCCCGGGTACGGCAATCAGCCCCAGCATTTT

V gene: TRBV19
D gene: .
clone size: .
J gene: TRBJ1-5
CDR3 protein: CAGGYNQPQHF
CDR3 DNA: TGTGCCGGAGGATATAATCAGCCCCAGCATTTT

V gene: TRBV19
D gene: TRBD1
clone size: .
J gene: TRBJ1-5
CDR3 protein: CASSTGQGAGQPQHF
CDR3 DNA: TGTGCCAGTAGTACGGGACAGGGGGCTGGTCAGCCCCAGCATTTT

V gene: TRBV7-2
D gene: .
clone size: .
J gene: TRBJ2-3
CDR3 protein: CASSFKEWDTQYF
CDR3 DNA: TGTGCCAGCAGCTTTAAGGAGTGGGATACGCAGTATTTT

V gene: TRBV30
D gene: .
clone size: .
J gene: TRBJ2-3
CDR3 protein: CAWSARGGSDTQYF
CDR3 DNA: TGTGCCTGGAGTGCGCGGGGAGGCTCAGATACGCAGTATTTT

V gene: TRBV10-2
D gene: TRBD2
clone size: .
J gene: TRBJ2-7
CDR3 protein: CASTELAGGKSSYEQYF
CDR3 DNA: TGCGCCAGCACCGAACTAGCGGGGGGGAAAAGCTCCTACGAGCAGTACTTC

V gene: TRBV4-1
D gene: .
clone size: .
J gene: TRBJ2-5
CDR3 protein: CASSQVMTLRGGRETQYF
CDR3 DNA: TGCGCCAGCAGCCAAGTGATGACCCTGAGGGGGGGCCGGGAGACCCAGTACTTC

V gene: TRBV20-1
D gene: .
clone size: .
J gene: TRBJ1-2
CDR3 protein: CSARQGGGYTF
CDR3 DNA: TGCAGTGCTAGACAGGGTGGTGGCTACACCTTC

V gene: TRBV4-1
D gene: .
clone size: .
J gene: TRBJ1-5
CDR3 protein: CASSLHAGSGGNQPQHF
CDR3 DNA: TGCGCCAGCAGCCTGCACGCCGGGAGCGGGGGCAATCAGCCCCAGCATTTT

V gene: TRBV24-1
D gene: .
clone size: .
J gene: TRBJ1-2
CDR3 protein: CATRAGANYGYTF
CDR3 DNA: TGTGCCACCAGAGCCGGAGCTAACTATGGCTACACCTTC

V gene: TRBV5-1
D gene: TRBD2
clone size: few
J gene: TRBJ2-1
CDR3 protein: CASSELAGGNSEQFF
CDR3 DNA: TGCGCCAGCAGCGAACTAGCGGGGGGGAATAGTGAGCAGTTCTTC

V gene: TRBV7-9
D gene: .
clone size: few
J gene: TRBJ2-7
CDR3 protein: CASSSGGSSYEQYF
CDR3 DNA: TGTGCCAGCAGCTCTGGGGGGAGCTCCTACGAGCAGTACTTC

V gene: TRBV11-2
D gene: .
clone size: .
J gene: TRBJ1-4
CDR3 protein: CASSQEYTNEKLFF
CDR3 DNA: TGTGCCAGCAGCCAAGAGTATACTAATGAAAAACTGTTTTTT

V gene: TRBV6-5
D gene: .
clone size: .
J gene: TRBJ2-7
CDR3 protein: CASSYGEPYEQYF
CDR3 DNA: TGTGCCAGCAGTTACGGGGAGCCCTACGAGCAGTACTTC

V gene: TRBV18
D gene: TRBD1
clone size: .
J gene: TRBJ1-2
CDR3 protein: CASSPESRGRYYGYTF
CDR3 DNA: TGTGCCAGCTCACCCGAGTCCAGGGGGCGTTACTATGGCTACACCTTC

V gene: TRBV19
D gene: TRBD1
clone size: .
J gene: TRBJ1-5
CDR3 protein: CASSRSPGQAYQPQHF
CDR3 DNA: TGTGCCAGTAGTCGCTCCCCGGGACAGGCATATCAGCCCCAGCATTTT